The sequence of this TCR beta chain was determined in a study of cytomegalovirus exposure and HLA in healthy donors. Overall study findings and caveats: Several top significant clusters appeared, in a later analysis, to be linked to common viral pathogens.

The ends were cut back, 3 bases at V and 0 bases at J, with 10 bases in the middle. The germline V gene encodes CDR1 SGHNT and CDR2 YENEEA. The CDR3 loop spans 15 amino acids. Vbeta (60) and Jbeta (13) primers were used in the PCR. Sequencing used immunoSEQ multiplex PCR; TCRdb keeps in-frame clones, though not all of them. Its table lists 30,000 to 45,000 clones. On this clone: Its antigen is unidentified.

Source material: PBMCs. This chain joins TRBV11-3 and TRBJ2-3; D gene ambiguous. The sequence derives from a middle-aged man in good health and CMV-seropositive. The CDR3 loop is CASSFFRSSTDTQYF. Here the CDR3 DNA reads TGTGCCAGCAGCTTTTTCAGATCTAGCACAGATACGCAGTATTTT.